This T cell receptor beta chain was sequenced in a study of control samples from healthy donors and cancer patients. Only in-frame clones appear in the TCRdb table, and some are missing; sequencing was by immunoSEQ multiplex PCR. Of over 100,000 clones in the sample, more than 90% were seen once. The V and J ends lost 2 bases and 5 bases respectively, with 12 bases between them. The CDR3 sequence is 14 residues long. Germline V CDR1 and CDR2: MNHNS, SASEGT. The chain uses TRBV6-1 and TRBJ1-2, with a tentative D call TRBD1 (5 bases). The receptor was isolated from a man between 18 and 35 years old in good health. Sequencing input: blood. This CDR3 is CASSEPGEGYGYTF. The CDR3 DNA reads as TGTGCCAGCAGTGAACCCGGGGAGGGGTATGGCTACACCTTC.